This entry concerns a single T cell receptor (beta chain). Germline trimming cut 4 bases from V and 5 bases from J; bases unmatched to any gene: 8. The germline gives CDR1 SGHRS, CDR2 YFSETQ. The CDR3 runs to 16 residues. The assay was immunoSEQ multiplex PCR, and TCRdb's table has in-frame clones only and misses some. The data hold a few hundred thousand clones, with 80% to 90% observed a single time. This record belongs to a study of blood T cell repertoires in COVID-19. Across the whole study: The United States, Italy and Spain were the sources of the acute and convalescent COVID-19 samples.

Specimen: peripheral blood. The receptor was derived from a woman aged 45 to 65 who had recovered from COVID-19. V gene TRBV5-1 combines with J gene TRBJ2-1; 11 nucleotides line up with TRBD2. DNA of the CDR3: TGCGCCAGCAGCGGGGGGACTAGCGGAGCGGACAATGAGCAGTTCTTC. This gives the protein CASSGGTSGADNEQFF.